The next 22 T cell receptor beta chains were all read from a single sample in a study of blood T cell repertoires in COVID-19. This table comes from immunoSEQ multiplex PCR, and its TCRdb copy is limited to in-frame clones, with some not included. The sample holds approximately 90,000 clones, 75% to 90% seen once. The sequencing sample was made of peripheral blood. The receptors were gathered from an elderly man with acute or convalescent COVID-19.

This sequence joins TRBV6-5 and TRBJ1-3, with 9 bases that match TRBD1. The CDR3 has 14 amino acids. Germline CDR1 MNHEY, CDR2 SVGAGI. V was pared by 7 bases and J by 4 bases, with 5 bases of the junction left unmatched. CDR3 protein: CASTGQGRGNTIYF. CDR3 coding DNA: TGTGCCAGCACGGGACAGGGTAGGGGAAACACCATATATTTT.

The chain uses TRBV25-1 and TRBJ1-4; a possible D gene is TRBD1 (5 bases). The CDR3 extends over 14 amino acids. CDR1 is MGHDK and CDR2 is SYGVNS in the germline V gene. The V end lost 7 bases, the J end lost 3 bases, and 12 bases lay between the germline ends. In DNA form, the CDR3 reads TGTGCCAGCACGTGGGGGGGTTCTAATGAAAAACTGTTTTTT. As protein: CASTWGGSNEKLFF.

The V and J genes are TRBV19 and TRBJ2-3; TRBD2 might be the D (6 bases). Looked up from germline, CDR1 is LNHDA and CDR2 is SQIVND (reference sequence). With 6 bases removed from V and 2 bases from J, the gap between germline ends came to 18 bases. The length of the CDR3 is 16 residues. The CDR3 DNA reads TGTGCCAGTAGCATCCCCCTGGGGGGACCCACAGATACGCAGTATTTT. Translation gives CASSIPLGGPTDTQYF. Filled out from reference TRBV19 and TRBJ2-3, the complete variable domain reads DGGITQSPKYLFRKEGQNVTLSCEQNLNHDAMYWYRQDPGQGLRLIYYSQIVNDFQKGDIAEGYSVSREKKESFPLTVTSAQKNPTAFYLCASSIPLGGPTDTQYFGPGTRLTVL.

In this sample, this clone turned up a few times. CDR3 sequence: CAISPTGVSNQPQHF. The CDR3 DNA reads as TGTGCCATCAGCCCGACAGGAGTTAGCAATCAGCCCCAGCATTTT. V gene TRBV10-3 combines with J gene TRBJ1-5; tentatively, D is TRBD1 (6 bases). The germline V gene has CDR1 ENHRY and CDR2 SYGVKD. The CDR3 loop spans 15 amino acids. V dropped 6 bases and J dropped 0 bases, with 12 bases sitting between them.

This clone was seen just once. The V call is TRBV5-1, the J call TRBJ1-2, with 9 nucleotides matching TRBD1. Germline V gene data show CDR1 as SGHRS and CDR2 as YFSETQ. V lost 2 bases and J lost 8; bases outside the gene matches: 4. This CDR3 is built from 13 residues. The CDR3 DNA sequence: TGCGCCAGCAGCTTACAGGGGGCGCGGGGCTACACCTTC. Translated: CASSLQGARGYTF.

In this sample, this clone turned up once. The chain joins TRBV11-1 to TRBJ2-5; weak D call: TRBD2 (6 bases). There are 15 residues in the CDR3. Germline CDR1 SGHAT, CDR2 FQDESV (reference sequence). Trimming took off 5 bases at V and 1 base at J, with 14 bases between the two ends. CDR3 nucleotide sequence: TGTGCCAGCAGCCATAATCGGGGGATCCAAGAGACCCAGTACTTC. This gives the protein CASSHNRGIQETQYF.

J is TRBJ2-1 and V is TRBV28, with 8 bases identical to TRBD2. The CDR3 runs to 13 residues. V dropped 3 bases and J dropped 7; count of bases not matched to a gene: 2. The germline gives CDR1 MDHEN, CDR2 SYDVKM. CDR3 protein: CASSLSSGNEQFF. CDR3 coding DNA: TGTGCCAGCAGTTTGTCTAGCGGGAATGAGCAGTTCTTC.

This chain links TRBV27 with TRBJ1-5; 12 bases map to TRBD1. This CDR3 comprises 16 residues. Germline V gene data show CDR1 as MNHEY and CDR2 as SMNVEV (reference sequence). With 3 bases clipped from V and 7 bases from J, the junction kept 7 bases outside the gene matches. CDR3 in amino acids: CASSLRGQGAGQPQHF. CDR3 nucleotide sequence: TGTGCCAGCAGTTTGCGGGGACAGGGGGCAGGGCAGCCCCAGCATTTT.

The V gene is TRBV27, the J gene TRBJ1-4, with no clear D. In germline, CDR1 is MNHEY, CDR2 SMNVEV (reference sequence). The CDR3 totals 14 residues. Trimming shortened V by 5 bases and J by 7 bases, and 14 bases separated the two germline ends. The CDR3 region has the DNA TGTGCCAGCAGTCCCCCGAGGCGTGGTGAAAAACTGTTTTTT. Amino acid sequence: CASSPPRRGEKLFF.

The rearrangement links TRBV11-2 to TRBJ2-3; tentatively, D is TRBD2 (6 bases). Looked up from germline, CDR1 is SGHAT and CDR2 is FQNNGV. The CDR3 runs 16 residues. With 6 bases removed from V and 3 bases from J, the gap between germline ends came to 19 bases. The CDR3 loop is CASRQRPGLETDTQYF. The CDR3 nucleotides are TGTGCCAGCAGGCAAAGACCGGGACTGGAAACAGATACGCAGTATTTT.

The V and J genes are TRBV30 and TRBJ2-7; 9 bases match TRBD2. This CDR3 is 12 amino acids long. V gave up 4 bases and J gave up 6 bases; unmatched junction bases: 4. Germline CDR1 GTSNPN, CDR2 SVGIG (reference sequence). CDR3 region: CAWTGLATEQYF. In DNA form, the CDR3 reads TGTGCCTGGACCGGACTAGCGACCGAGCAGTACTTC.

V gene TRBV30 combines with J gene TRBJ2-3; 14 bases map to TRBD2. This CDR3 spans 15 amino acids. J was trimmed by 4 bases and V by 3 bases; bases with no gene match: 3. Germline V gene data show CDR1 as GTSNPN and CDR2 as SVGIG (reference sequence). For the CDR3, the DNA is TGTGCCTGGAGGACTAGCGGGAGGGGGGCAGATACGCAGTATTTT. Protein product: CAWRTSGRGADTQYF. Based on the CDR3 plus reference TRBV30 and TRBJ2-3, the full variable domain is SQTIHQWPATLVQPVGSPLSLECTVEGTSNPNLYWYRQAAGRGLQLLFYSVGIGQISSEVPQNLSASRPQDRQFILSSKKLLLSDSGFYLCAWRTSGRGADTQYFGPGTRLTVL.

The chain couples TRBV5-6 to TRBJ2-7; 7 positions match TRBD1. The CDR3 has 13 amino acids. Germline CDR1 is SGHDT and CDR2 is YYEEEE. With 1 base clipped from V and 5 bases from J, the junction kept 3 bases outside the gene matches. CDR3: CASSLNRGHEQYF. Written as DNA, the CDR3 is TGTGCCAGCAGCTTGAACAGGGGCCACGAGCAGTACTTC.

The chain joins TRBV7-8 to TRBJ1-2; D remains ambiguous. The V end lost 2 bases, the J end lost 6 bases, and 13 bases lay between the germline ends. The CDR3 is made up of 14 amino acids. Germline CDR1 reads SGHVS; CDR2 reads FQNEAQ. CDR3: CASSLLLAWNGYTF. The DNA of the CDR3 is TGTGCCAGCAGCTTACTCTTAGCCTGGAATGGCTACACCTTC.

The chain couples TRBV5-1 to TRBJ1-3; 7 bases are shared with TRBD1. The CDR3 runs 16 residues. The ends lost 3 bases at V and 5 bases at J; junction bases unmatched: 11. Germline lookup yields CDR1 SGHRS and CDR2 YFSETQ. CDR3 sequence (DNA): TGCGCCAGCAGCTCGGGGACAGTTTCTACACGAAACACCATATATTTT. As protein: CASSSGTVSTRNTIYF.

The chain couples TRBV3-1 (or the pseudogene TRBV3-2) to TRBJ1-4, with D unresolved. With 8 bases removed from V and 4 bases from J, the gap between germline ends came to 14 bases. Per germline, CDR1 LGHDT and CDR2 YNNKEL (reference sequence). This CDR3 is built from 14 residues. The CDR3 sequence is CASGRFGGNEKLFF. DNA of the CDR3: TGTGCCAGCGGGAGGTTTGGAGGTAATGAAAAACTGTTTTTT.

The chain links TRBV6-4 to TRBJ2-3; maybe TRBD2 (6 bases). The CDR3 totals 14 residues. Trimming took 6 bases from V and 2 from J, leaving 12 bases between them. Germline loops: CDR1 MRHNA, CDR2 SNTAGT. The CDR3 loop reads CASSDSGATDTQYF. CDR3 DNA sequence: TGTGCCAGCAGCGATAGCGGAGCCACAGATACGCAGTATTTT.

This clone is a singleton in its sample. The chain joins TRBV29-1 to TRBJ1-1; weak D call: TRBD1 (5 bases). The germline V gene encodes CDR1 SQVTM and CDR2 ANQGSEA. Deletions cut 7 bases from V and 5 bases from J, with 17 bases between. This CDR3 is built from 13 residues. CDR3 DNA sequence: TGCAGCGGCTGGGGGGGAATGGGGACTGAAGCTTTCTTT. Translating it yields CSGWGGMGTEAFF.

CDR3 sequence: CAWIPQGAPTEAFF. The CDR3 DNA sequence: TGTGCCTGGATTCCACAGGGGGCGCCCACTGAAGCTTTCTTT. The chain uses TRBV30 and TRBJ1-1; 9 bases map to TRBD1. V was clipped by 4 bases and J by 4 bases; unmatched bases: 7. The CDR3 is 14 amino acids. Per the germline V gene, CDR1 is GTSNPN and CDR2 is SVGIG (reference sequence).

The rearrangement joins TRBV7-2 to TRBJ2-5; 10 bases map to TRBD1. Unmatched junction bases numbered 6, after V lost 1 base and J lost 4 bases. Per the germline V gene, CDR1 is SGHTA and CDR2 is FQGNSA. This CDR3 is 16 amino acids long. The CDR3 DNA sequence: TGTGCCAGCAGCTTAGTCGGACAGGGGGGTGGAGAGACCCAGTACTTC. Its translation is CASSLVGQGGGETQYF.

This clone was observed a few times. V is TRBV10-3 and J is TRBJ2-7; 8 nucleotides align to TRBD2. This CDR3 region has 15 residues. V shed 3 bases, J shed 1 base, and the junction held 5 bases outside the gene matches. Germline assignment: CDR1 ENHRY and CDR2 SYGVKD. The CDR3 is CAISDPAGASYEQYF. The DNA of the CDR3 is TGTGCCATCAGTGATCCAGCGGGAGCATCCTACGAGCAGTACTTC.

V and J are TRBV18 and TRBJ2-3; TRBD1 agrees at 7 bases. Germline V gives CDR1 KGHSH, CDR2 LQKENI. Trimming cost V 3 bases and J 0 bases; bases outside gene matches: 6. The CDR3 consists of 16 residues. The DNA of the CDR3 is TGTGCCAGCTCACCGAAACAGGGGTTGAGCACAGATACGCAGTATTTT. Amino acid sequence: CASSPKQGLSTDTQYF.